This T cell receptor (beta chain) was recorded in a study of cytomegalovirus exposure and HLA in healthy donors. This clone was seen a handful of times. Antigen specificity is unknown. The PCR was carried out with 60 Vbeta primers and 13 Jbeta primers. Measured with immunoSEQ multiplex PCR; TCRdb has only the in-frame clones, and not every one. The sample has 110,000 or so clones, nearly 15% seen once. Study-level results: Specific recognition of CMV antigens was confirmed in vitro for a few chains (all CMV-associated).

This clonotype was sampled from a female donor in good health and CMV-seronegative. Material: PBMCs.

CDR3 DNA: TGTGCCAGCAGCCGACCACAGGGGCCCTCCGGCTATGGCTACACCTTC. Amino acids: CASSRPQGPSGYGYTF. This sequence joins TRBV4-2 and TRBJ1-2; 7 bases line up with TRBD1. The germline V gene encodes CDR1 LGHNA and CDR2 YNFKEQ. After removal of 4 bases from V and 4 bases from J, the junction contained 12 bases not matched to a gene. CDR3 length: 16 residues.